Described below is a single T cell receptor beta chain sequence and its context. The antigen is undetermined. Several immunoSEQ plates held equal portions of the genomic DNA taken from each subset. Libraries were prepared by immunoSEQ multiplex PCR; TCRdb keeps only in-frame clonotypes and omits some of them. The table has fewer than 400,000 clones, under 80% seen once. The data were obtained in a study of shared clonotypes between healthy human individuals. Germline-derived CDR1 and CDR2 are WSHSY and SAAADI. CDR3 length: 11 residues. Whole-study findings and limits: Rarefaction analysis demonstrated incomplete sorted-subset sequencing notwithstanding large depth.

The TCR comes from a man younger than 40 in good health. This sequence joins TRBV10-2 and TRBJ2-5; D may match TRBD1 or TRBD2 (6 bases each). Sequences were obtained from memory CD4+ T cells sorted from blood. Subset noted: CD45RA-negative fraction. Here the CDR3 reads CAQGTSETQYF. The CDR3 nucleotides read TGCGCTCAGGGGACTTCGGAGACCCAGTACTTC.